This T cell receptor beta chain is from a study of tumor-infiltrating lymphocytes in primary liver carcinoma (dated by TCRdb to 2015 to 2018). About the full investigation: Between November 2015 and March 2016, roughly 5 patients in China with histopathologically diagnosed primary liver carcinoma had their tumors surgically resected. Hepatocellular carcinoma (four) or combined HCC and intrahepatic cholangiocarcinoma (one) was present in the five patients, who were three men and two women aged 30 to 69 years. The five patients had tumors of stage T1-T3 N0M0, with maximum diameters ranging from about 4 to 11 cm. Each sample produced roughly 3.65 to 7.5 million productive TCRbeta reads, and read depth showed no significant difference between tissue types. Across five regions of each liver tumor, along with adjacent normal tissue and blood, the study brought together TCRbeta repertoire sequencing, expression microarrays and whole-exome sequencing. TCRbeta repertoire sequencing covered roughly 35 specimens from 5 patients: roughly 25 tumor regions, 5 adjacent noncancerous liver tissues and 5 peripheral blood samples. Technical replicate repertoires showed high reproducibility, with mean shared-clone rates around 0.9 and correlation coefficients above 0.95. Results the study describes overall, beyond this receptor: Comparison of CD4+ and CD8+ T cell repertoires was precluded by the use of bulk unsorted samples. Only the TCR beta chain was sequenced, so true repertoire diversity is likely underestimated because unpaired alpha chains were not captured. A significantly larger repertoire fraction was made up by the top 250 clones in tumors than in blood (p = 0.039). Only four or five patients were included in the study, and the authors note that the findings should be validated in a larger study. Repertoire overlap was higher between tumor regions (mean around 36%) than tumor-adjacent (17%) or tumor-blood (roughly 14%) pairs, consistent with antigen-driven expansion.

TRIzol reagent was used to extract blood RNA from unsorted whole blood, while the DNeasy Blood & Tissue kit provided the germline DNA. At the time of sampling, the patients had chronic HBV infection and had not received any treatment. Before surgery, approximately 3.8 milliliters of peripheral blood were drawn into K2EDTA tubes. A constant-region primer and ProtoScript II reverse transcriptase were used to reverse-transcribe TCRbeta-specific cDNA from approximately 450 ng total RNA. The TCRbeta libraries were prepared through three rounds of nested multiplex PCR following a slightly modified ARM-PCR procedure. Sample barcodes and Illumina adapters were added in a final 25-cycle PCR using Deep VentR polymerase. Before sequencing, amplicons of 200-500 bp were purified from gel using a QIAquick gel extraction kit. The TCRbeta amplicons were sequenced with 250-bp paired-end reads on an Illumina HiSeq 2500. Processing in the source paper ran as follows. Trimmomatic v0.33 was used to quality-trim the reads, and FLASH v1.2.11 was used to merge paired reads so that full CDR3 sequences could be recovered. V, D and J germline segments were assigned to the rearranged TCRbeta sequences using MiGEC v1.2.1b. VDJtools v1.0.0 computed clonotype statistics and Shannon-Wiener diversity indices. To cut down on sampling bias, every analysis after diversity analysis relied on just the 250 most abundant clonotypes from each sample. The public reads were run again by TCRdb, first through fastp at Q25 and then through MiXCR, and only productive beta chains were kept. Rows matching on CDR3 protein sequence are summarized as one entry with the most common DNA and genes. What appears here as the V and J calls and clone size reflects TCRdb's work, not the paper's. In all, the sample holds 150,000 to 200,000 distinct CDR3 sequences, and about 60% of those were seen once. The ten largest clones represent 72% of the sample.

Of note for this clonotype: This receptor's antigen is unknown. The junction does not match germline at one end; this may be a read error.

The specimen was peripheral blood. This sequence was found in a man in his forties with primary liver carcinoma and hepatitis B virus infection.

The DNA sequence reads TGCGCCAGCAGCTTAGTGGCTAACATAAAAACAGATACGCAGTATTTT. Translated, it reads CASSLVANIKTDTQYF. The V and J genes are TRBV11-2 and TRBJ2-3, with the D gene not clear enough to name. The CDR3 starts with the cysteine, ends with the phenylalanine, and has 16 residues. Only CDR3 DNA remains: 48 bases, in frame from the first base. Per the germline V gene, SGHAT is the CDR1 and FQNNGV is the CDR2.